The T cell receptor (beta chain) described here comes from a study of OX40 agonist ivuxolimab in advanced cancers. This clone appeared a few times. Sequencing was performed with immunoSEQ multiplex PCR; in TCRdb, only in-frame clones are kept and a portion is missing. The sample carries about 130,000 clones, 90% recorded once. This receptor was identified in an adult with an advanced solid tumor such as melanoma, head and neck, liver or kidney cancer. The source was CD4+ or CD8+ T cells sorted from blood, collected in a trial of the OX40 agonist ivuxolimab.

The CDR3 spells CASSLTQAAEAFF. The DNA of the CDR3 is TGTGCCAGCAGCTTGACCCAGGCGGCTGAAGCTTTCTTT. This sequence joins TRBV5-6 and TRBJ1-1; D is uncertain. Germline V gene data show CDR1 as SGHDT and CDR2 as YYEEEE. This CDR3 has 13 residues. The V and J ends lost 1 base and 6 bases respectively, with 10 bases between them.